Listed below are T cell receptor beta chains from one sample, sequenced in a study of T cells in severe cutaneous drug reactions. After re-calling the multiplex PCR reads, TCRdb lists one entry per CDR3 protein, DNA absent. The table counts more than 6,500 distinct CDR3 sequences; 20% to 30% lies in the top ten. Input material: cells from a skin blister. The origin of the receptors is a human donor with a severe cutaneous adverse drug reaction. The CDR3 runs from the conserved cysteine through the conserved F or W. The size field is filled for only some rows; it gives once, few, many or a size class.

clone_size j_call v_call cdr3_aa
medium-sized TRBJ2-2 TRBV6-5 CASSPFRAGGELFF
. TRBJ1-6 TRBV9 CASSGLGGQDSSSYNSPLHF
. TRBJ2-7 TRBV29-1 CSVSSWGPTSGGSSYEQYF
. TRBJ2-2 TRBV12-3/TRBV12-4 CASVPDMNTGELFF
. TRBJ2-7 TRBV4-3 CASSQVRAGGLGEQYF
. TRBJ2-7 TRBV7-2 CASSLGRTSGVAYEQYF
. TRBJ2-7 TRBV5-1 CASSSFLRRTSGASYEQYF
medium-sized TRBJ1-5 TRBV6-2/TRBV6-3 CASSDRVQPQHF
medium-sized TRBJ1-2 TRBV30 CAWAGTTNYGYTF
. TRBJ2-2 TRBV6-5 CASSYSGAGIDTGGLFF
. TRBJ1-2 TRBV30 CAWIGTGGAGSYGYTF
. TRBJ1-2 TRBV9 CASSPEGESPLRNGYTF
. TRBJ2-7 TRBV5-4 CASRPDILAGVYEQYF
. TRBJ2-3 TRBV4-1 CASSPQKSTDTQYF
medium-sized TRBJ2-3 TRBV7-6 CASSSLELPTQYF
. TRBJ1-3 TRBV4-1 CASSRGELSGNTIYF
medium-sized TRBJ1-2 TRBV9 CASSRDRGNGYTF
. TRBJ2-7 TRBV6-5 CASSYSRGRASEQYF
. TRBJ1-5 TRBV28 CATATRGYQGRNQPQHF
. TRBJ2-3 TRBV28 CASSPLAGVADTQYF
. TRBJ2-2 TRBV6-1 CASKSGQGDTGELFF
medium-sized TRBJ1-4 TRBV12-3/TRBV12-4 CASSGDGKLFF
. TRBJ2-7 TRBV10-3 CAISGTSGTSSYEQYF
. TRBJ2-2 TRBV5-6 CASSSSGLAGGPRELFF
. TRBJ2-5 TRBV30 CAWRGGRQGPETQYF